A selection of T cell receptor beta chains follows, all from one sample in a study of blood T cells in healthy people across ages. TCRdb used MiXCR to reprocess the 5' RACE reads, holding one entry per CDR3 protein. Among about 1.8 million distinct CDR3 sequences listed, about 50% were seen once. The sequenced sample was blood. The receptors stem from a woman in her thirties or forties in good health. The CDR3 runs from the conserved cysteine through the conserved F or W. The D gene is left open where the match is weak. Clone size appears in some rows only: once, few, many, or a class for an expanded clone.

j_call d_call v_call clone_size cdr3_nt cdr3_aa
TRBJ2-5 TRBD2 TRBV20-1 few TGCAGTGCTAGTCTTGTAGCGGGGGAGCAGTACTTC CSASLVAGEQYF
TRBJ1-2 - TRBV18 few TGTGCCAGCTCACTCCGAGAAGGGGATGGCTACACCTTC CASSLREGDGYTF
TRBJ2-3 - TRBV12-3/TRBV12-4 - TGTGCCAGCAACAACGGGATCTACACAGATACGCAGTATTTT CASNNGIYTDTQYF
TRBJ1-2 - TRBV7-8 - TGTGCCAGCAGCTTAGATAGGAGCGTGGATGGCTACACCTTC CASSLDRSVDGYTF
TRBJ2-5 - TRBV18 - TGTGCCAGCTCACCTGAGCCGGAGACCCAGTACTTC CASSPEPETQYF
TRBJ2-3 - TRBV20-1 few TGCAGTGCCGTTCCGCGGGCAGATACGCAGTATTTT CSAVPRADTQYF
TRBJ2-4 - TRBV12-3/TRBV12-4 few TGTGCCAGCAGTATGTTTATTCAGAGGGGCACTTCCATAGCCAAAAACATTCAGTACTTC CASSMFIQRGTSIAKNIQYF
TRBJ2-1 - TRBV5-1 - TGCGCCAGCAGCTTGTATCAGGGGAGCAATGAGCAGTTCTTC CASSLYQGSNEQFF
TRBJ2-2 - TRBV24-1 - TGTGCCACCAGTGATCCAGGGGTCGCAGACACCGGGGAGCTGTTTTTT CATSDPGVADTGELFF
TRBJ1-2 - TRBV25-1 many TGTGCCAGCAGGAGGCAGGGGAACTATGGCTACACCTTC CASRRQGNYGYTF
TRBJ2-3 - TRBV28 - TGTGCCAGCAAGGGAGCGGACCAACCCACAGATACGCAGTATTTT CASKGADQPTDTQYF
TRBJ2-5 TRBD1 TRBV5-1 - TGCGCCAACAGCTACGGGGACAGCCACCAAGAGACCCAGTACTTC CANSYGDSHQETQYF
TRBJ2-1 TRBD2 TRBV20-1 - TGCAGTGCTAATCTAGCGGGGGACTACAATGAGCAGTTCTTC CSANLAGDYNEQFF
TRBJ2-7 - TRBV6-6 - TGTGCCAGCAGTACCCCTCCAGGGGTCTACCCCTACGAGCAGTACTTC CASSTPPGVYPYEQYF
TRBJ2-1 - TRBV29-1 - TGCAGCGCCGCCAGCCACCTCTCCTACGATGAGCAGTTCTTC CSAASHLSYDEQFF
TRBJ2-1 TRBD2 TRBV3-1 - TGTGCCAGCAGCCAGGTTTTCGGGGGGGCCTTCTACAATGAGCAGTTCTTC CASSQVFGGAFYNEQFF
TRBJ2-4 - TRBV6-6 many TGTGCCAGCAATCAAGGGCGTGCGACCAAAAACATTCAGTACTTC CASNQGRATKNIQYF
TRBJ2-5 TRBD1 TRBV6-2/TRBV6-3 - TGTGCCAGCAGACGGACAGGGGGCTATAAACAAGAGACCCAGTACTTC CASRRTGGYKQETQYF
TRBJ2-3 - TRBV9 many TGTGCCAGCAGCGTCGGACCGGCAGATACGCAGTATTTT CASSVGPADTQYF
TRBJ2-5 - TRBV29-1 - TGCAGCGTTGAAGCGACAAGATCCTACAATGAGCAGTACTTC CSVEATRSYNEQYF
TRBJ2-3 - TRBV5-1 few TGCGCCAGCAGCTTGGATCGGACTAGATCGGACAGCAACATAGATACGCAGTATTTT CASSLDRTRSDSNIDTQYF
TRBJ2-1 TRBD1 TRBV7-9 few TGTGCCAGCAGCTTAGCGCATCAAAGGGACAGCTACAATGAGCAGTTCTTC CASSLAHQRDSYNEQFF
TRBJ2-7 TRBD1 TRBV6-5 few TGTGCCAGCAGTTACTCGGACAGGCCCTACGAGCAGTACTTC CASSYSDRPYEQYF
TRBJ2-3 - TRBV20-1 - TGCAGTGGTAGAACGCTTCCTAGCACAGATACGCAGTATTTT CSGRTLPSTDTQYF
TRBJ1-2 - TRBV5-8 - TGTGCCAGCAGCTTGGGACGACGCTATGGCTACACCTTC CASSLGRRYGYTF
TRBJ1-2 - TRBV15 - TGTGCCACCAGCAGTTTTATCAGGGACCGGCTCCACTATGGCTACACCTTC CATSSFIRDRLHYGYTF
TRBJ1-2 - TRBV29-1 - TGCAGCGTTGACTGGCCGAGGGGCTATGGCTACACCTTC CSVDWPRGYGYTF
TRBJ2-7 - TRBV5-6 few TGTGCCAGCAGCCCCGGGACACTCTACGAGCAGTACTTC CASSPGTLYEQYF
TRBJ2-4 - TRBV7-8 - TGTGCCAGCAGCTTAGCGAAAACAGCCGGCGCGGGTCAGTACTTC CASSLAKTAGAGQYF
TRBJ2-7 - TRBV20-1 - TGCAGTGCTAGTATATCTTCAGGGAGGAACTACGAGCAGTACTTC CSASISSGRNYEQYF
TRBJ2-7 - TRBV5-1 few TGCGCCAGCAGCCCGGACGGCACTCCCTACGAGCAGTACTTC CASSPDGTPYEQYF
TRBJ2-5 - TRBV5-1 - TGCGCCAGCAGCCCCACCACCCGGGGGCCGGAGACCCAGTACTTC CASSPTTRGPETQYF
TRBJ2-7 TRBD2 TRBV7-2 many TGTGCCAGCAGCTTGGGACTAGGCTCCTACGAGCAGTACTTC CASSLGLGSYEQYF
TRBJ2-3 - TRBV7-9 - TGTGCCAGCAGCTTCGATGCGGGGACTAGCACAGATACGCAGTATTTT CASSFDAGTSTDTQYF
TRBJ2-1 - TRBV10-3 few TGTGCCATCAGTGAATCTGGCGGGGCACGCAATGAGCAGTTCTTC CAISESGGARNEQFF
TRBJ2-5 - TRBV28 - TGTGCCAGCAGTTTTGGTGGACAGCTTCAAGAGACCCAGTACTTC CASSFGGQLQETQYF
TRBJ2-6 - TRBV7-9 - TGTGCCAGCAGCCAGAAACAGGGAAGTTCGGCTGGGGCCAACGTCCTGACTTTC CASSQKQGSSAGANVLTF
TRBJ1-4 TRBD1 TRBV7-9 few TGTGCCAGCAGCTACCGGGACAGGGTCGGTAATGAAAAACTGTTTTTT CASSYRDRVGNEKLFF
TRBJ2-7 - TRBV27 few TGTGCCAGCAGCGTCTTCGGGGGGCTGTACGAGCAGTACTTC CASSVFGGLYEQYF
TRBJ2-3 TRBD2 TRBV4-3 - TGCGCCAGCAGCCAGCCCATAGCGGGGGGGCACCCAGATACGCAGTATTTT CASSQPIAGGHPDTQYF
TRBJ2-5 TRBD1 TRBV5-1 - TGCGCCAGCAGCTTCCGACAGGGGGTCTGGGAGACCCAGTACTTC CASSFRQGVWETQYF
TRBJ2-3 - TRBV9 - TGTGCCAGCAATTTAGTAACTAGCACAGATACGCAGTATTTT CASNLVTSTDTQYF
TRBJ2-7 - TRBV7-2 - TGTGCCAGCAGCCGAGGGGACAAGACCTACGAGCAGTACTTC CASSRGDKTYEQYF
TRBJ2-7 - TRBV29-1 - TGCAGCGTTGAAATGGGCTCCTACGAGCAGTACTTC CSVEMGSYEQYF
TRBJ2-7 - TRBV28 few TGTGCCAGCATCCCACGAGGGGGGGCCCTCTACGAGCAGTACTTC CASIPRGGALYEQYF
TRBJ2-6 - TRBV6-5 - TGTGCCAGCAGTTACTCTGAGTCTGGGGCCAACGTCCTGACTTTC CASSYSESGANVLTF
TRBJ2-5 - TRBV20-1 few TGCAGTTGGACTTTGTTCGAGACCCAGTACTTC CSWTLFETQYF
TRBJ1-5 TRBD1 TRBV20-1 - TGCAGTGCTAGCCCCCGACAGGGGGGCAATCAGCCCCAGCATTTT CSASPRQGGNQPQHF
TRBJ1-5 TRBD1 TRBV28 - TGTGCCAGCAGTAAAACAGGGGGCTCTGGTCAGCCCCAGCATTTT CASSKTGGSGQPQHF
TRBJ2-7 - TRBV29-1 - TGCAGCGTTGGGCAGGCCGGCGAGCAGTACTTC CSVGQAGEQYF
TRBJ2-3 TRBD1 TRBV7-2 - TGTGCCAGCAGCCACCAACCACAGGGGGCGCGAGATACGCAGTATTTT CASSHQPQGARDTQYF
TRBJ2-7 TRBD1 TRBV6-1 once TGTGCCAGCAGAAGAAATCCCCGGACAGGGGGCATATACGAGCAGTACTTC CASRRNPRTGGIYEQYF
TRBJ1-6 - TRBV10-3 few TGTGCCATAAGAGGACAATCAGGGAATTCACCCCTCCACTTT CAIRGQSGNSPLHF
TRBJ2-1 - TRBV4-1 - TGCGCCAGCAGCCAAAAGGACAGCTACAATGAGCAGTTCTTC CASSQKDSYNEQFF
TRBJ2-1 TRBD2 TRBV20-1 - TGCAGTGCCCCTGGACCGGGGGGGCCATTTATTGAGCAGTTCTTC CSAPGPGGPFIEQFF